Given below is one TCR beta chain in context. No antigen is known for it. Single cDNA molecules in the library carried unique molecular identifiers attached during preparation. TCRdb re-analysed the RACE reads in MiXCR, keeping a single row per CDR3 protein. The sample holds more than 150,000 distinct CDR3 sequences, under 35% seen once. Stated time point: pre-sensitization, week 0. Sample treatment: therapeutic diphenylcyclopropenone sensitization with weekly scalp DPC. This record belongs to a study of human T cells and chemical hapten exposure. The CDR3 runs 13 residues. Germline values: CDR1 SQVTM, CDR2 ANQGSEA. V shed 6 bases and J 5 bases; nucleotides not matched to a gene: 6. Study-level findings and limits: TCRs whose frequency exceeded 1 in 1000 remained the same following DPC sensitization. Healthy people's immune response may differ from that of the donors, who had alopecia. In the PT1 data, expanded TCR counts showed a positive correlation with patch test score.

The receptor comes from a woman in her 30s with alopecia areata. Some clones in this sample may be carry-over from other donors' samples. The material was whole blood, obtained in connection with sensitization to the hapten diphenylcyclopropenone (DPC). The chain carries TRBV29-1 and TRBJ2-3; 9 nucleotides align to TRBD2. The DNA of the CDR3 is TGCAGCGTAGCTAGCGGGGATAGAGATACGCAGTATTTT. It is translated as CSVASGDRDTQYF.